The entry below gives a single T cell receptor beta chain sequence along with its context. As yet, its antigen is unknown. The data derive from a study of shared clonotypes between healthy human individuals. Study-level findings and limits: Unshared clonotypes carried lower generation probabilities than those common to all four donors. Estimated clonotype richness was generally higher in naive than memory subsets.

Researchers divided each subset's genomic DNA evenly across several immunoSEQ plates. TCRdb's copy holds only in-frame clones and misses some; the assay was immunoSEQ multiplex PCR. Of around 2,100,000 clones listed, approximately 94% are singletons. With 7 bases removed from V and 5 bases from J, the gap between germline ends came to 9 bases. The CDR3 loop spans 11 amino acids. The V gene's germline CDR1 is SNHLY and CDR2 FYNNEI. Naive CD8 cells lacked CD45RO and underwent positive selection for CCR7, leaving out terminally differentiated effector memory CD45RA+ cells. The clonotype comes from a man aged 18 to 29 in good health. The source material was naive CD8+ T cells sorted from blood. The gene calls are TRBV2 and TRBJ2-7; TRBD2 is a possible D gene (5 bases). CDR3 coding DNA: TGTGCCAGCAAGTCCGGGAACGAGCAGTACTTC. Translating gives CASKSGNEQYF.